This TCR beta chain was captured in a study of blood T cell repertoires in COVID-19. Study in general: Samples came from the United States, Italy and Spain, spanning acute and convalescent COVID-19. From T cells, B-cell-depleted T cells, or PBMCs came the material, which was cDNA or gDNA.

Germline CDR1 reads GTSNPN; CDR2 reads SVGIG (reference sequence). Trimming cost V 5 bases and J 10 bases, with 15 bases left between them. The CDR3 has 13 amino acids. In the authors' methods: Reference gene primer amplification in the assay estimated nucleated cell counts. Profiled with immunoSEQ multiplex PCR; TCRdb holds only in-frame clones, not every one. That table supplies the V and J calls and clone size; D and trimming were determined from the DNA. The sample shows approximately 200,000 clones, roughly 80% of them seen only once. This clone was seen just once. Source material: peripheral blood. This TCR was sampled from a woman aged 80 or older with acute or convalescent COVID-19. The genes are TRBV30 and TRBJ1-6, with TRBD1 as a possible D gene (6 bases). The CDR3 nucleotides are TGTGCCTGGTCCCGACAGGTTGACTCACCCCTCCACTTT. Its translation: CAWSRQVDSPLHF.